The present TCR beta chain was sequenced within a study of cytomegalovirus exposure and HLA in healthy donors. Study in general: About 80 million unique TCRs, all from HLA-typed donors, were included in an early release of the data. General observations from the study: The only immune exposure information that was available was CMV serostatus. A later analysis linked a missense DCLRE1C variant to TCR beta V- and J-gene trimming.

Whereas donors were nominally healthy upon sampling, unrecorded immune exposures were probable. Regarding this clone: Its cognate antigen is unknown.

With 60 Vbeta and 13 Jbeta primers, the PCR was carried out. Generated by immunoSEQ multiplex PCR, the TCRdb table keeps only in-frame clones and is missing some. The sample has approximately 250,000 clones, roughly 78% seen once. The source is a boy aged 10-17 years in good health and CMV-seronegative. Sequencing was done on a sample of PBMCs.

The CDR3 bases are TGTGCCAGCAGCCGACAGACAGGGGGGGCTGGCGAGCAGTACTTC. Residues: CASSRQTGGAGEQYF. This sequence joins TRBV11-2 and TRBJ2-7; 9 bases are shared with TRBD1. CDR3 length: 15 residues. J gave up 6 bases and V 5 bases, and 11 bases lay outside the gene matches. Germline values: CDR1 SGHAT, CDR2 FQNNGV.